One T cell receptor beta chain is described in this entry. TCRdb keeps only in-frame clones here, not all; method: immunoSEQ multiplex PCR. Here the sample spans about 70,000 clones, about 95% being singletons. This specimen belongs to a study of technical replicates of blood from a handful of donors. In germline, CDR1 is KGHSH, CDR2 LQKENI. Losses at the gene ends were 5 bases for V and 4 bases for J; bases not matched to a gene: 5. This CDR3 is 14 amino acids long. This chain links TRBV18 with TRBJ1-3; 7 positions match TRBD1. Sequenced material: T cells isolated from PBMCs. The TCR originated in a human donor in good health. The CDR3 spells CASSAAGQGNTIYF. The CDR3 region has the DNA TGTGCCAGCTCAGCTGCGGGACAGGGAAACACCATATATTTT. The full variable domain, in which reference TRBV18 and TRBJ1-3 provide the parts outside the CDR3, is NAGVMQNPRHLVRRRGQEARLRCSPMKGHSHVYWYRQLPEEGLKFMVYLQKENIIDESGMPKERFSAEFPKEGPSILRIQQVVRGDSAAYFCASSAAGQGNTIYFGEGSWLTVV.